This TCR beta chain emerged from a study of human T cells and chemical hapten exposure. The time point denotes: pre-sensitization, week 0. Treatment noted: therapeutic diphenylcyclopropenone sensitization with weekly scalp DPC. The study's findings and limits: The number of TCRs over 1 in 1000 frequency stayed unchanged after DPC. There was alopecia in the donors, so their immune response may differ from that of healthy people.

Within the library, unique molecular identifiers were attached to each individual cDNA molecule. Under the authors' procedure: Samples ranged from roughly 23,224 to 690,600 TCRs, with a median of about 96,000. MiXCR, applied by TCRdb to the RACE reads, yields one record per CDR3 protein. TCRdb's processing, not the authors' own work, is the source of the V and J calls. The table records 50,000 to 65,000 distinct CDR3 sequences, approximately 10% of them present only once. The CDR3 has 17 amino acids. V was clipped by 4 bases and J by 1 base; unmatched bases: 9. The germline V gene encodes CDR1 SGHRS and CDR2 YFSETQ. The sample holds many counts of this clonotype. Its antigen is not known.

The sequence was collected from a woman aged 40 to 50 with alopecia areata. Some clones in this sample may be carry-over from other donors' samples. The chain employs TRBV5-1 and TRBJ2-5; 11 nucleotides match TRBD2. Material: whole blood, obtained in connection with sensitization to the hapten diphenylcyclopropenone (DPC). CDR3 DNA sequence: TGCGCCAGCAGCCTCCTAAGACTAGCGGGGACCCAAGAGACCCAGTACTTC. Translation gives CASSLLRLAGTQETQYF.